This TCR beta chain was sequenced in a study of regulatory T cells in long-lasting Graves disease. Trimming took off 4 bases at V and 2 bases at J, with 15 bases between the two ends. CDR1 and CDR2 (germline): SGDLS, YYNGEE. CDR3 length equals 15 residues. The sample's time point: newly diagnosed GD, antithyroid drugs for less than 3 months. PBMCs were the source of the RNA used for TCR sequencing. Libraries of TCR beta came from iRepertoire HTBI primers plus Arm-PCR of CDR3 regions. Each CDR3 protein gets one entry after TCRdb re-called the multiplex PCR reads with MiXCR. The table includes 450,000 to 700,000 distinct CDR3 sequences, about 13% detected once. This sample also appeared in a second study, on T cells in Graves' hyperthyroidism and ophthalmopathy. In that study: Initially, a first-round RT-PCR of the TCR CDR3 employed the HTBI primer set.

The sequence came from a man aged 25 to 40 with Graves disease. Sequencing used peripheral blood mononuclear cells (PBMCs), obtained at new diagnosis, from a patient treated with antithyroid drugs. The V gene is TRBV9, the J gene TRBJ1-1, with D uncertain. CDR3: CASSPSRLANTEAFF. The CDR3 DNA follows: TGTGCCAGCAGCCCCTCCCGGTTGGCTAACACTGAAGCTTTCTTT.